Listed below are T cell receptor beta chains from one sample, sequenced in a study of identical twins. TCRdb independently ran MiXCR on the 5' RACE reads; one entry per CDR3 protein. The table lists roughly 480,000 distinct CDR3 sequences, less than 25% of them singletons. The same data also contributed to another study, on T cells expressing NK-cell markers.

The source material was CD4+ T cells sorted from blood. The receptors come from a woman aged 18-29 years in good health. CDR3s include the opening cysteine and the closing phenylalanine or tryptophan. A D gene is named only where the DNA matches it firmly. Size values are once, few and many counts, or a class for expanded clones, and some rows have none.

j_call,d_call,clone_size,v_call,cdr3_nt,cdr3_aa
TRBJ2-2,.,.,TRBV12-3/TRBV12-4,TGTGCCAGCAGATTCGAGCCTCCGAACACCGGGGAGCTGTTTTTT,CASRFEPPNTGELFF
TRBJ2-2,TRBD1,.,TRBV24-1,TGTGCCACCAGTGCCGGGGACAGGGATAACGGGGAGCTGTTTTTT,CATSAGDRDNGELFF
TRBJ2-5,.,few,TRBV2,TGTGCCAGAGAACGGCGGGTGGAGATGGAGACCCAGTACTTC,CARERRVEMETQYF
TRBJ2-7,.,.,TRBV20-1,TGCAGTGCTAGAGATCAAACGGCAGGGACGCGGGAGCAGTACTTC,CSARDQTAGTREQYF
TRBJ2-1,TRBD2,.,TRBV7-8,TGTGCCAGCAGCTCCGGGACTAGCGGGAGATACAATGAGCAGTTCTTC,CASSSGTSGRYNEQFF
TRBJ2-5,.,many,TRBV29-1,TGCAGCGTTGACGGGGGAGAAACGACAGGAGGGGGGGAGACCCAGTACTTC,CSVDGGETTGGGETQYF
TRBJ2-2,.,.,TRBV6-1,TGTGCCAGCAGGGCCACCGCGGGACAGAGAAACACCGGGGAGCTGTTTTTT,CASRATAGQRNTGELFF
TRBJ2-3,.,.,TRBV7-8,TGTGCCAGCAGACGGGACCTCACAGATACGCAGTATTTT,CASRRDLTDTQYF
TRBJ2-3,TRBD1,many,TRBV5-1,TGCGCCAGCAGCAAAAATACCGGGACAGGGGGCATAGATACGCAGTATTTT,CASSKNTGTGGIDTQYF
TRBJ2-1,.,few,TRBV11-2,TGTGCCAGCAGCGACCGGGACTTGGCGCGGGAGCAGTTCTTC,CASSDRDLAREQFF
TRBJ2-3,.,.,TRBV7-8,TGTGCCAGCAGCTTATTAGGGGGGGTGGTAGATACGCAGTATTTT,CASSLLGGVVDTQYF
TRBJ2-2,.,few,TRBV12-3/TRBV12-4,TGTGCCAGCACCCCTCGAGGCCTTACGAACACCGGGGAGCTGTTTTTT,CASTPRGLTNTGELFF
TRBJ1-1,.,.,TRBV5-6,TGTGCCAGCAGCTTCGACATTCGCATGAACACTGAAGCTTTCTTT,CASSFDIRMNTEAFF
TRBJ1-3,.,few,TRBV20-1,TGCAGTGCTAGAGAGGGTAGAGGGGACACCATATATTTT,CSAREGRGDTIYF
TRBJ2-3,TRBD2,.,TRBV6-2/TRBV6-3,TGTGCCGGCGGACTAGCGGGCACAGATACGCAGTATTTT,CAGGLAGTDTQYF
TRBJ2-7,.,.,TRBV11-2,TGTGCCAGCAGCTTAGTCGGAGGAACGCGTATTTACGAGCAGTACTTC,CASSLVGGTRIYEQYF
TRBJ2-1,.,.,TRBV5-5,TGTGCCAGCAGCTCCCGAGGGGAACCAAGCTCCTACAATGAGCAGTTCTTC,CASSSRGEPSSYNEQFF
TRBJ2-5,.,few,TRBV12-3/TRBV12-4,TGTGCCAGCAGTGGGGATTCGGAGACCCAGTACTTC,CASSGDSETQYF
TRBJ1-1,.,few,TRBV12-3/TRBV12-4,TGTGCCAGCAGACCGGGAGCGAACACTGAAGCTTTCTTT,CASRPGANTEAFF
TRBJ2-2,.,.,TRBV6-1,TGTGCCAGCATTGCTGCCCGGGGAGGAGTATACGGGGAGCTGTTTTTT,CASIAARGGVYGELFF
TRBJ1-2,TRBD1,.,TRBV10-3,TGTGCCATCAGCTGGACAGGGACGGATGGCTACACCTTC,CAISWTGTDGYTF
TRBJ2-7,TRBD2,.,TRBV20-1,TGCAGTGCTCGAAGCGGGGTCTCCTACGAGCAGTACTTC,CSARSGVSYEQYF
TRBJ1-1,.,.,TRBV6-1,TGTGCCAGCAACCCGAACAGGGTCGGGACTGAAGCTTTCTTT,CASNPNRVGTEAFF
TRBJ2-1,.,few,TRBV7-9,TGTGCCAGCAGCCGACAACCCACCTCTCTTGAGCAGTTCTTC,CASSRQPTSLEQFF
TRBJ1-1,.,few,TRBV12-3/TRBV12-4,TGTGCCAGCAGTTTAGAGCGGGACGACGGGGCTTTCTTT,CASSLERDDGAFF
TRBJ2-5,TRBD1,.,TRBV20-1,TGCAGTGCTAGAAAGGGGGCTTCCGGGGAGACCCAGTACTTC,CSARKGASGETQYF
TRBJ2-1,.,.,TRBV24-1,TGTGCCACCAGTGACCCAGGGCGTGAGCAGTTCTTC,CATSDPGREQFF
TRBJ2-1,.,few,TRBV7-2,TGTGCCAGCAGCTTAGCCGCAAATCTTTACAATGAGCAGTTCTTC,CASSLAANLYNEQFF
TRBJ1-1,TRBD1,.,TRBV20-1,TGCAGTGCTCCGACAGGGGGCTGGTTGGGAACTGAAGCTTTCTTT,CSAPTGGWLGTEAFF
TRBJ2-3,TRBD2,few,TRBV3-1,TGTGCCAGCAGCCCGGGGGGGCGGGATACGCAGTATTTT,CASSPGGRDTQYF
TRBJ2-2,.,.,TRBV11-2,TGTGCCAGCAGCACAAAGGCCGGCACCGGGGAGCTGTTTTTT,CASSTKAGTGELFF
TRBJ1-2,.,.,TRBV3-1,TGTGCCAGCAGCCAGGGCCCGAGCTCATATGGCTACACCTTC,CASSQGPSSYGYTF
TRBJ1-4,.,few,TRBV10-3,TGTGCCATCAGAGACATCAATGAAAAACTGTTTTTT,CAIRDINEKLFF
TRBJ2-1,.,few,TRBV20-1,TGCAGTGCTACGCGTAACAATGAGCAGTTCTTC,CSATRNNEQFF
TRBJ1-2,.,few,TRBV4-3,TGCGCCAGCAGCCAACAGACGCGGGGCTCCCTCTATGGCTACACCTTC,CASSQQTRGSLYGYTF
TRBJ2-1,TRBD2,once,TRBV11-2,TGTGCCAGCAGCCCCCCCCTAGCGGGTGCCTACAATGAGCAGTTCTTC,CASSPPLAGAYNEQFF
TRBJ1-6,.,.,TRBV25-1,TGTGCCAGCAGGAGACCGAATTCACCCCTCCACTTT,CASRRPNSPLHF
TRBJ2-7,.,.,TRBV5-1,TGCGCCAGCAGGCGCGGGTCGGAGACCTACGAGCAGTACTTC,CASRRGSETYEQYF
TRBJ1-1,.,.,TRBV5-1,TGCGCCAGCAGCTTGGAGAGCCCGGGGGATGATGAAGCTTTCTTT,CASSLESPGDDEAFF
TRBJ2-7,TRBD2,.,TRBV7-6,TGTGCCAGCAGCTTAGTGGCGGGAGGGAACTACGAGCAGTACTTC,CASSLVAGGNYEQYF
TRBJ2-1,.,few,TRBV30,TGTGCCTGGAGATGGTACAATGAGCAGTTCTTC,CAWRWYNEQFF
TRBJ1-5,.,.,TRBV18,TGTGCCAGCTCACCGATGGGGAGTAATCAGCCCCAGCATTTT,CASSPMGSNQPQHF
TRBJ1-2,.,few,TRBV6-1,TGTGCCAGCAAGGAGAACTATGGCTACACCTTC,CASKENYGYTF
TRBJ2-3,TRBD1,many,TRBV7-2,TGTGCCAGCAGCTTAGGAGGGACAGTTAGCACAGATACGCAGTATTTT,CASSLGGTVSTDTQYF
TRBJ1-4,.,many,TRBV20-1,TGCAGTGCTCGTGAGGGGAGAGGTGAAAAACTGTTTTTT,CSAREGRGEKLFF
TRBJ2-4,.,.,TRBV4-3,TGCGCCAGCAGCCAAGATTTAAAACTAGCCAAAAACATTCAGTACTTC,CASSQDLKLAKNIQYF
TRBJ1-5,TRBD1,.,TRBV27,TGTGCCAGCAGTTCACAGGGGTGGGGTCAGCCCCAGCATTTT,CASSSQGWGQPQHF
TRBJ1-4,TRBD1,.,TRBV2,TGTGCCAGCAATCAAGGGGGCACTCCGAATGAAAAACTGTTTTTT,CASNQGGTPNEKLFF
TRBJ2-7,TRBD2,.,TRBV6-2/TRBV6-3,TGTGCCAGCAGCGAGGAAGAGGGAGGGCCCTACGAGCAGTACTTC,CASSEEEGGPYEQYF
TRBJ2-3,TRBD2,few,TRBV12-3/TRBV12-4,TGTGCCAGCAGATCACTAGGGACTAGCGGGAGGATAGATACGCAGTATTTT,CASRSLGTSGRIDTQYF
TRBJ2-7,TRBD2,.,TRBV9,TGTGCCAGCAACAGAGCGGGAGTAGGCGAGCAGTACTTC,CASNRAGVGEQYF